A single sample gave rise to the 7 T cell receptor beta chains below, sequenced in a study of sequential checkpoint blockade in melanoma. Treatment of the sample: randomized to nivolumab then ipilimumab (arm A) or the reverse (arm B). TCRdb keeps only in-frame clones here, not all; method: immunoSEQ multiplex PCR. The sample gives tens of thousands of clones, approximately 85% of which show up once; 5.5% is in the top ten. The input for sequencing was CD8+ T cells sorted from blood (inferred from file names), taken from a patient given nivolumab and ipilimumab in sequence. The receptor set was obtained from a human donor with melanoma.

The chain has TRBV7-2 and TRBJ2-7, with 7 positions matching TRBD1. The J segment lost 3 bases and the V segment lost 6 bases, leaving 11 bases of the junction unmatched. Germline V lookup: CDR1 SGHTA, CDR2 FQGNSA. The CDR3 is 15 amino acids. The CDR3 DNA reads as TGTGCCAGCAGTTTCGTACAGGGGCGAGGCTACGAGCAGTACTTC. It yields the protein CASSFVQGRGYEQYF.

The V call is TRBV13, the J call TRBJ2-7; D not certain. The V end lost 0 bases, the J end lost 0 bases, and 6 bases lay between the germline ends. The germline gives CDR1 PRHDT, CDR2 FYEKMQ (reference sequence). The CDR3 spans 14 residues. As DNA, the CDR3 is TGTGCCAGCAGCTTAGGGCTAGTCTCCTACGAGCAGTACTTC. Amino acid sequence: CASSLGLVSYEQYF.

This chain joins TRBV28 and TRBJ2-2; the D gene is possibly TRBD1 (5 bases). The CDR3 contains 16 residues. Germline CDR1 and CDR2: MDHEN and SYDVKM. Trimming shortened V by 3 bases and J by 5 bases, and 16 bases separated the two germline ends. As DNA, the CDR3 is TGTGCCAGCAGTTTGCGAATCAGGGCGAGGACCGGGGAGCTGTTTTTT. It codes for CASSLRIRARTGELFF.

By sample share, this clone is large. The chain employs TRBV10-3 and TRBJ2-2; a weak D match, TRBD2 (6 bases). The CDR3 sequence is 15 residues long. Trimming pared 7 bases from V and 10 bases from J, leaving 22 bases between. Germline-derived CDR1 and CDR2 are ENHRY and SYGVKD. CDR3 protein: CAIKDRDSKVEELFF. The CDR3 DNA sequence: TGTGCCATCAAGGATCGGGACTCAAAGGTTGAGGAGCTGTTTTTT.

V and J are TRBV9 and TRBJ2-3; D ambiguous. V was pared by 0 bases and J by 5 bases, with 10 bases between. Germline CDR1 and CDR2: SGDLS and YYNGEE. This CDR3 is 14 amino acids long. The CDR3 nucleotides are TGTGCCAGCAGCGTAGGTCTAGACGGAGATACGCAGTATTTT. Its protein product is CASSVGLDGDTQYF.

This chain joins TRBV6-6 and TRBJ1-1, with D tentatively TRBD1 (6 bases). CDR3 size: 15 residues. Germline CDR1 reads MNHNY; CDR2 reads SVGAGI (reference sequence). V gave up 0 bases and J gave up 6 bases, with 14 bases separating them. The CDR3 bases are TGTGCCAGCAGTTACTCCGGTGGGGACAACGCTGAAGCTTTCTTT. This encodes CASSYSGGDNAEAFF.

The V call is TRBV19, the J call TRBJ1-2; D is unclear. The germline CDR1 and CDR2 sequences are LNHDA and SQIVND (reference sequence). V was pared by 9 bases and J by 8 bases, with 16 bases between. The CDR3 runs 12 residues. The CDR3 is CASQRGLGGYTF. The CDR3 DNA reads TGTGCCAGCCAACGGGGTTTGGGAGGCTACACCTTC.